Following are 9 T cell receptor beta chains from one sample sequenced in a study of blood T cell repertoires in COVID-19 (TCRdb year 2020). The library was prepared using the immunoSEQ multiplex PCR assay. TCRdb provides this immuneACCESS table in a form limited to in-frame rearrangements. Some clones are lacking; in checked studies, under half of them reflect an unresolved V gene, and why the rest are absent is not known. The sample data list approximately 100,000 clones, and approximately 84% of these were observed just once. The ten largest account for under 8% of the sample. The sequenced material came from peripheral blood. The source is a human donor in a cohort sampled during active COVID-19.

This chain uses TRBV5-1 with TRBJ2-3, with a possible D match to TRBD1 (6 bases). The CDR3 loop spans 15 amino acids. The ends were cut back, 5 bases at V and 0 bases at J, with 13 bases in the middle. The germline CDR1 and CDR2 sequences are SGHRS and YFSETQ. The CDR3 coding sequence is TGCGCCAGCAGAGCCCGGGACACGAGCACAGATACGCAGTATTTT. This sequence encodes CASRARDTSTDTQYF.

The gene calls are TRBV6-4 and TRBJ2-6; D may be TRBD2 (5 bases). Trimming took 4 bases from V and 0 from J, leaving 7 bases between them. This CDR3 region has 15 residues. Germline loops: CDR1 MRHNA, CDR2 SNTAGT. The CDR3 spells CASSAGDSGANVLTF. The DNA for the CDR3 is TGTGCCAGCAGTGCCGGGGACTCTGGGGCCAACGTCCTGACTTTC.

The gene calls are TRBV28 and TRBJ1-2; 7 bases fit TRBD1. The junction had 6 bases not matched to a gene; V was cut back by 3 bases and J by 2 bases. There are 15 residues in the CDR3. Germline V gene sequence: CDR1 MDHEN, CDR2 SYDVKM. The CDR3 reads CASSFIQGTNYGYTF. The CDR3 nucleotides read TGTGCCAGCAGTTTCATACAGGGGACCAACTATGGCTACACCTTC.

This clone was picked up a small number of times. The V and J genes are TRBV7-2 and TRBJ1-3; tentative D call: TRBD1 (6 bases). Trimming removed 5 bases at V and 1 base at J, with 9 bases between. Per the germline V gene, CDR1 is SGHTA and CDR2 is FQGNSA. This CDR3 has 14 amino acids. CDR3 nucleotide sequence: TGTGCCAGCAGCATACAGGGATCTGGAAACACCATATATTTT. The encoded protein is CASSIQGSGNTIYF.

The table lists this clone with a few counts. This sequence joins TRBV10-1 and TRBJ2-7; tentatively, D is TRBD2 (5 bases). Germline loops: CDR1 WNHNN, CDR2 SYGVQD (reference sequence). The V gene lost 3 bases and the J gene lost 6 bases, with 15 bases spanning the gap. This CDR3 comprises 14 residues. The CDR3 reads CASSDSPQAGEQYF. The CDR3 bases are TGCGCCAGCAGTGACTCCCCCCAGGCGGGCGAGCAGTACTTC.

The sample holds one count of this clone. The J gene is TRBJ1-6, the V gene TRBV4-1; D remains ambiguous. The CDR3 is made up of 15 amino acids. V shed 0 bases and J shed 4 bases, with 7 bases lying between them. Germline V gene sequence: CDR1 MGHRA, CDR2 YSYEKL. The CDR3: CASSQDPGYNSPLHF. In DNA, the CDR3 is TGCGCCAGCAGCCAAGATCCGGGGTATAATTCACCCCTCCACTTT.

The chain links TRBV18 to TRBJ2-7; 12 bases map to TRBD2. Per germline, CDR1 KGHSH and CDR2 LQKENI. The CDR3 consists of 15 residues. Trimming took 4 bases from V and 0 from J; bases not matched to a gene: 1. The CDR3 region is CASSRLAGVSYEQYF. CDR3 DNA sequence: TGTGCCAGCTCACGACTAGCGGGGGTCTCCTACGAGCAGTACTTC.

The V and J genes are TRBV7-3 and TRBJ2-7, with D possibly TRBD2 on 6 matching bases. V was cut by 5 bases and J by 6 bases, with 11 bases left in between. The CDR3 is 12 residues long. Germline values: CDR1 SGHTA, CDR2 FQGTGA. The CDR3 is CASSQGLSEQYF. The CDR3 coding sequence is TGTGCCAGCAGCCAGGGACTTTCCGAGCAGTACTTC.

The V call is TRBV6-6, the J call TRBJ1-2; D remains ambiguous. The CDR3 consists of 14 residues. V was shortened by 0 bases and J by 6 bases, with 11 bases between the two germline ends. Germline CDR1 MNHNY, CDR2 SVGAGI (reference sequence). The CDR3 is CASSYSEGNDGYTF. The DNA of the CDR3 is TGTGCCAGCAGTTACTCGGAGGGCAACGATGGCTACACCTTC.